This passage covers 6 T cell receptor beta chains from one sample sequenced in a study of cytomegalovirus exposure and HLA in healthy donors. With 60 Vbeta and 13 Jbeta primers, the PCR was carried out. Repertoires were generated with immunoSEQ multiplex PCR, while TCRdb's copy carries only in-frame clones and drops some. Of 150,000 to 200,000 clones detected, about 85% appear once; the ten largest clones hold roughly 1.4%. Input material: PBMCs. Receptors originate from a man in his fifties or sixties in good health and CMV-seropositive.

In this sample, this clone turned up a few times. The CDR3 DNA sequence: TGTGCCAGCAGTCGCTCCCGGGGGAACCTCCATCAGCCCCAGCATTTT. Its translation is CASSRSRGNLHQPQHF. The chain joins TRBV28 to TRBJ1-5; perhaps TRBD1 as D (5 bases). Germline V gene data show CDR1 as MDHEN and CDR2 as SYDVKM. The CDR3 totals 16 residues. V gave up 5 bases and J gave up 5 bases, with 19 bases separating them. Complete variable domain (other parts from reference TRBV28 and TRBJ1-5): DVKVTQSSRYLVKRTGEKVFLECVQDMDHENMFWYRQDPGLGLRLIYFSYDVKMKEKGDIPEGYSVSREKKERFSLILESASTNQTSMYLCASSRSRGNLHQPQHFGDGTRLSIL.

The V call is TRBV7-2, the J call TRBJ2-5; 9 nucleotides align to TRBD1. CDR1 SGHTA and CDR2 FQGNSA come from the germline V gene. With 5 bases clipped from V and 4 bases from J, the junction kept 5 bases outside the gene matches. CDR3 size: 14 residues. The CDR3 reads CASSQQGARETQYF. CDR3 coding DNA: TGTGCCAGCAGCCAACAGGGGGCGCGAGAGACCCAGTACTTC.

The chain couples TRBV5-6 to TRBJ1-2; D gene ambiguous. The germline gives CDR1 SGHDT, CDR2 YYEEEE. Trimming pared 4 bases from V and 3 bases from J, leaving 10 bases between. This CDR3 is 13 amino acids long. The CDR3 sequence: CASSEGTHYGYTF. CDR3 in DNA: TGTGCCAGCAGCGAGGGAACGCACTATGGCTACACCTTC.

The genes are TRBV4-3 and TRBJ1-1, with 9 positions matching TRBD1. V was pared by 0 bases and J by 0 bases, with 8 bases of the junction left unmatched. Per the germline V gene, CDR1 is LGHNA and CDR2 is YSLEER. The CDR3 covers 18 residues. The CDR3 coding sequence is TGCGCCAGCAGCCAAGAGAACACAGGGGGCCTAGTGAACACTGAAGCTTTCTTT. Its protein product is CASSQENTGGLVNTEAFF.

The chain joins TRBV27 to TRBJ2-2; possible D gene TRBD2, 6 bases. The V and J ends lost 2 bases and 4 bases respectively, with 8 bases between them. Germline V gene data show CDR1 as MNHEY and CDR2 as SMNVEV (reference sequence). The CDR3 covers 14 residues. CDR3 DNA: TGTGCCAGCAGTTTAGGGCGGGGCACCGGGGAGCTGTTTTTT. Residues: CASSLGRGTGELFF.

The chain carries TRBV19 and TRBJ1-1; 11 nucleotides line up with TRBD1. With V trimmed by 5 bases and J by 4 bases, 9 bases remained unmatched. The CDR3 is 16 residues long. From germline, CDR1 is LNHDA and CDR2 SQIVND (reference sequence). The CDR3 spells CASSPTRDRGGTEAFF. The CDR3 DNA reads as TGTGCCAGTAGTCCCACAAGGGACAGGGGGGGCACTGAAGCTTTCTTT.